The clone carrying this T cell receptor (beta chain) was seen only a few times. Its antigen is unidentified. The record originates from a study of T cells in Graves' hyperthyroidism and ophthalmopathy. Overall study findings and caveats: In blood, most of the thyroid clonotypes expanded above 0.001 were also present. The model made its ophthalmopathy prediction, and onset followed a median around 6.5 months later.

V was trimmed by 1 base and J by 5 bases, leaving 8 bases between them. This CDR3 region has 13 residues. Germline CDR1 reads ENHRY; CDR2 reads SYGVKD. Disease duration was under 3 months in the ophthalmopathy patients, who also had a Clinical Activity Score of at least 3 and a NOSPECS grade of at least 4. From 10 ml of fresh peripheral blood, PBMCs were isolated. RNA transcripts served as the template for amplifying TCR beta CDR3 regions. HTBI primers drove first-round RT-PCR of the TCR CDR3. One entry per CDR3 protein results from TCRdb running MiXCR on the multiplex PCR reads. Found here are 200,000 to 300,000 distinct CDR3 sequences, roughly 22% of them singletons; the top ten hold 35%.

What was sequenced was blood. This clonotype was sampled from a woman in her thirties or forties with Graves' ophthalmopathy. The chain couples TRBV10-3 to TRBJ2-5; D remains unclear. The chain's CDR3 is CAISEWGGETQYF. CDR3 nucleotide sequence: TGTGCCATCAGTGAGTGGGGTGGTGAGACCCAGTACTTC.